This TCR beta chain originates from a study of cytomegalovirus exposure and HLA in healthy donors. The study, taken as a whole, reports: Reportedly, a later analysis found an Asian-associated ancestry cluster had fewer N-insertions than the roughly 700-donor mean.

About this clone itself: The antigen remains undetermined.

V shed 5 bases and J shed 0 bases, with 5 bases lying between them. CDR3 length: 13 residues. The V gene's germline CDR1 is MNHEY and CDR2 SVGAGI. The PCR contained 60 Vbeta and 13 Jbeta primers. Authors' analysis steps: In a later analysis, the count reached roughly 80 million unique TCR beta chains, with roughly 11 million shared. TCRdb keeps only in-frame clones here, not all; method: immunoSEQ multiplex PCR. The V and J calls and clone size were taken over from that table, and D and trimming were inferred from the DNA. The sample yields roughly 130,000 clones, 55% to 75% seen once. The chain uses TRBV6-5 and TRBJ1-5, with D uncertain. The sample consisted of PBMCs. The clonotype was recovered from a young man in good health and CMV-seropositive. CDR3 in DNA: TGTGCCAGCAGTGCTACTAGCAATCAGCCCCAGCATTTT. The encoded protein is CASSATSNQPQHF.